Detailed here is one T cell receptor beta chain. Its antigen remains unidentified. This sample was taken from a study of glioma-infiltrating T cells after dendritic cell vaccination. Overall study context: Dendritic cell vaccine was injected intradermally three times, biweekly.

Up to 2 ug genomic DNA was used for TCRB CDR3 amplification. TCRdb keeps only in-frame clones here, not all; method: immunoSEQ multiplex PCR. The sample holds some 70,000 clones, roughly 80% seen once. General study findings and limits: Higher TCR clonality did not directly relate to longer survival.

This clonotype was obtained from a human donor with glioblastoma. This sample comprised blood, obtained before dendritic cell vaccination.

The CDR3 region has the DNA TGTGCCAGCAGCTTAGGTCGCGGGGGCTTGGGGACCGGGGAGCTGTTTTTT. This sequence encodes CASSLGRGGLGTGELFF. V gene TRBV7-2 combines with J gene TRBJ2-2, with D possibly TRBD2 on 7 matching bases. Germline CDR1 and CDR2: SGHTA and FQGNSA. CDR3 length: 17 residues. V lost 1 base to trimming and J lost 5 bases, with 17 bases between them.